This record covers a single T cell receptor beta chain. The repertoire was sequenced with immunoSEQ multiplex PCR; TCRdb's copy has only in-frame clones and lacks some. This sample has roughly 70,000 clones, with roughly four fifths found just once. This sample is part of a study of OX40 agonist ivuxolimab in advanced cancers. With 5 bases clipped from V and 7 bases from J, the junction kept 8 bases outside the gene matches. This CDR3 has 15 amino acids. Germline V CDR1 and CDR2: MDHEN, SYDVKM. The chain joins TRBV28 to TRBJ1-4; TRBD1 aligns across 9 bases. Source: CD4+ or CD8+ T cells sorted from blood, taken in a trial of the OX40 agonist ivuxolimab. This TCR was recovered from an adult with an advanced solid tumor such as melanoma, head and neck, liver or kidney cancer. The DNA for the CDR3 is TGTGCCAGCAGTCCTCGGACAGGGGAAACTGAAAAACTGTTTTTT. This gives the protein CASSPRTGETEKLFF.